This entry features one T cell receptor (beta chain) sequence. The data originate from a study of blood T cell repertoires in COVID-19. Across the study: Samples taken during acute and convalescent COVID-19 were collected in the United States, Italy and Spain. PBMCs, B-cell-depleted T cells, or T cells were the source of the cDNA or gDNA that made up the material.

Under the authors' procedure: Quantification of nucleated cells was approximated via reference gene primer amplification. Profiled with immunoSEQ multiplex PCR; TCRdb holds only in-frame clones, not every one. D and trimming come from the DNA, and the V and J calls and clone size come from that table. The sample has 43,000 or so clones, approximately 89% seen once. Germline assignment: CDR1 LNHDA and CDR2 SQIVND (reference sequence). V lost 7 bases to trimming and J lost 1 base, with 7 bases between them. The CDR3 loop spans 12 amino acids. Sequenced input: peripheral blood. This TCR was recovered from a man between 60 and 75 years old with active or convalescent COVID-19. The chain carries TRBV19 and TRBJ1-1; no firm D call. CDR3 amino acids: CASIHQNTEAFF. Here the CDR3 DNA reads TGTGCCAGTATACACCAGAACACTGAAGCTTTCTTT.